This T cell receptor beta chain emerged from a study of T cell changes during pregnancy in multiple sclerosis. The table came from immunoSEQ multiplex PCR; TCRdb's copy has only in-frame clones and leaves some out. The data contain approximately 63,000 clones, over 90% of them singletons. The sequenced sample was CD8+ T cells from peripheral blood mononuclear cells, obtained in the third trimester of pregnancy. The source of this sequence is a female donor with multiple sclerosis, enrolled in a pregnancy study.

The CDR3 region has the DNA TGTGCCAGCAGCTTAGGGCGGGAGGGCCGCGCCGGGGAGCTGTTTTTT. It codes for CASSLGREGRAGELFF. The rearrangement uses TRBV7-9 and TRBJ2-2; 9 nucleotides align to TRBD2. Germline V gene data show CDR1 as SEHNR and CDR2 as FQNEAQ (reference sequence). The CDR3 is made up of 16 amino acids. The V gene end was trimmed by 1 base and the J gene end by 6 bases; junction bases not matched to a gene: 6.